This entry lists 19 T cell receptor beta chains sequenced from one sample in a study of shared clonotypes between healthy human individuals. Profiled with immunoSEQ multiplex PCR; TCRdb holds only in-frame clones, not every one. Among roughly 500,000 clones listed, almost 97% were seen once. Sequencing used naive CD4+ T cells sorted from blood. Noted subset: CD45RA+ positively selected. The receptors here all came from a young woman in good health.

V gene TRBV9 combines with J gene TRBJ2-5; 13 bases align to TRBD2. J lost 5 bases, V lost 0 bases, and 7 bases had no gene match. The V gene's germline CDR1 is SGDLS and CDR2 YYNGEE. This CDR3 comprises 17 residues. The CDR3 nucleotides read TGTGCCAGCAGCGTAGGGCCGGGACTAGCGGGACGCGAGACCCAGTACTTC. Protein product: CASSVGPGLAGRETQYF.

This chain joins TRBV5-1 and TRBJ2-7; TRBD2 matches at 7 bases. V shed 4 bases and J 6 bases; nucleotides not matched to a gene: 10. The germline gives CDR1 SGHRS, CDR2 YFSETQ. The CDR3 covers 14 residues. The CDR3 reads CASSPGFPGGEQYF. The CDR3 DNA follows: TGCGCCAGCAGCCCTGGCTTCCCGGGAGGCGAGCAGTACTTC.

The gene calls are TRBV7-9 and TRBJ2-7; unclear D gene. The CDR3 covers 14 residues. V shed 4 bases and J shed 2 bases, with 12 bases lying between them. Germline-derived CDR1 and CDR2 are SEHNR and FQNEAQ (reference sequence). CDR3 protein: CASSSRENTYEQYF. DNA for the CDR3: TGTGCCAGCAGCTCCCGAGAAAATACCTACGAGCAGTACTTC.

The rearrangement links TRBV28 to TRBJ2-1; no reliable D call. Trimming took 6 bases from V and 0 from J, leaving 12 bases between them. Germline assignment: CDR1 MDHEN and CDR2 SYDVKM. This CDR3 spans 15 amino acids. CDR3 amino acids: CASSLDSSSYNEQFF. DNA of the CDR3: TGTGCCAGCAGCCTTGACTCAAGCTCCTACAATGAGCAGTTCTTC.

V gene TRBV28 combines with J gene TRBJ1-5; D perhaps matches TRBD1 (5 bases). Germline V gene data show CDR1 as MDHEN and CDR2 as SYDVKM. Trimming stripped 6 bases from V and 5 bases from J, with 23 bases between. The CDR3 length is 17 residues. CDR3: CASRPGRQGKMHQPQHF. CDR3 nucleotides: TGTGCCAGCAGGCCGGGGCGGCAGGGTAAGATGCATCAGCCCCAGCATTTT.

The V and J genes are TRBV11-3 and TRBJ1-1, with D uncertain. CDR3 length: 13 amino acids. V was clipped by 2 bases and J by 4 bases, with 8 bases between them. Germline CDR1 SGHNT, CDR2 YENEEA. CDR3 nucleotides: TGTGCCAGCAGCTTACTTTGGGGCACTGAAGCTTTCTTT. Encoded protein: CASSLLWGTEAFF. Together with reference TRBV11-3 and TRBJ1-1, the CDR3 gives the full variable domain: EAGVVQSPRYKIIEKKQPVAFWCNPISGHNTLYWYLQNLGQGPELLIRYENEEAVDDSQLPKDRFSAERLKGVDSTLKIQPAELGDSAVYLCASSLLWGTEAFFGQGTRLTVV.

This chain links TRBV4-2 with TRBJ2-7, with 11 bases that match TRBD1. The germline V gene has CDR1 LGHNA and CDR2 YNFKEQ. The J segment lost 4 bases and the V segment lost 2 bases, leaving 7 bases of the junction unmatched. The CDR3 spans 16 residues. As DNA, the CDR3 is TGTGCCAGCAGCCAACAAACCGGGACAGGGGGGTACGAGCAGTACTTC. Amino acid sequence: CASSQQTGTGGYEQYF.

The J gene is TRBJ2-3, the V gene TRBV7-9, with D tentatively TRBD2 (6 bases). V was clipped by 0 bases and J by 3 bases, with 13 bases between them. In germline, CDR1 is SEHNR, CDR2 FQNEAQ (reference sequence). This CDR3 is 16 amino acids long. As DNA, the CDR3 is TGTGCCAGCAGCTTAGCATTGGGAGGCGTTACAGATACGCAGTATTTT. It is translated as CASSLALGGVTDTQYF.

This chain uses TRBV5-8 with TRBJ2-4; D perhaps matches TRBD1 (6 bases). Trimming pared 0 bases from V and 5 bases from J, leaving 6 bases between. Germline assignment: CDR1 SGHTS and CDR2 YDEGEE. This CDR3 region has 13 residues. CDR3 sequence reads: CASSLDRENIQYF. The CDR3 DNA sequence: TGTGCCAGCAGCTTGGACAGGGAAAACATTCAGTACTTC.

V usage is TRBV19 and J usage is TRBJ2-1; D tentatively fits TRBD1 or TRBD2 (5 bases each). The length of the CDR3 is 16 residues. Trimming shortened V by 6 bases and J by 4 bases, and 19 bases separated the two germline ends. In germline, CDR1 is LNHDA, CDR2 SQIVND (reference sequence). The CDR3 region is CASSFYGTAAYNEQFF. The CDR3 bases are TGTGCCAGTAGCTTTTACGGGACGGCAGCTTACAATGAGCAGTTCTTC.

V usage is TRBV4-2 and J usage is TRBJ2-7; 9 nucleotides line up with TRBD1. This CDR3 region has 15 residues. V lost 1 base and J lost 2; bases outside the gene matches: 3. Per the germline V gene, CDR1 is LGHNA and CDR2 is YNFKEQ. Here the CDR3 reads CASSQADRGAYEQYF. For the CDR3, the DNA is TGTGCCAGCAGCCAAGCCGACAGGGGGGCCTACGAGCAGTACTTC.

The chain carries TRBV6-1 and TRBJ1-1; 8 nucleotides line up with TRBD1. V shed 7 bases and J 6 bases; nucleotides not matched to a gene: 10. Germline V lookup: CDR1 MNHNS, CDR2 SASEGT. The CDR3 totals 14 residues. CDR3 amino acids: CASTPLSGGPEAFF. In DNA, the CDR3 is TGTGCCAGCACCCCCTTGTCAGGGGGCCCTGAAGCTTTCTTT.

This chain links TRBV2 with TRBJ2-7; 10 positions match TRBD1. V shed 6 bases, J shed 5 bases, and the junction held 7 bases outside the gene matches. CDR3 length: 14 amino acids. Germline CDR1 and CDR2: SNHLY and FYNNEI. The CDR3 region has the DNA TGTGCCAGCAGCGGGGTGACAGGGGGCAACGAGCAGTACTTC. This sequence encodes CASSGVTGGNEQYF.

This clone has only one observation. The V call is TRBV2, the J call TRBJ2-7, with 7 bases that match TRBD1. Trimming took 7 bases from V and 2 from J; bases not matched to a gene: 11. Germline V gives CDR1 SNHLY, CDR2 FYNNEI. This CDR3 has 15 residues. The CDR3 nucleotides read TGTGCCAGCACCGCCGACCGGGACAGAGCCTACGAGCAGTACTTC. Its translation is CASTADRDRAYEQYF.

The genes are TRBV7-2 and TRBJ1-2; D may be TRBD1 (5 bases). CDR1 and CDR2 from the germline V gene are SGHTA and FQGNSA. The CDR3 is made up of 14 amino acids. V was cut by 0 bases and J by 8 bases, with 13 bases left in between. CDR3 protein: CASSLAGDLKGYTF. CDR3 nucleotides: TGTGCCAGCAGCTTAGCGGGGGACCTAAAGGGCTACACCTTC.

This clone appeared a single time. The chain employs TRBV21-1 and TRBJ2-5; TRBD2, the table's D call, was not compared with the DNA. With the DNA end fitting TRBJ2-7 better, the J assignment may be wrong. TRBV21-1 is described as a pseudogene. The CDR3 spans 15 residues. CDR3 region: CASSAGLAGHYEQYF. CDR3 nucleotide sequence: TGTGCCAGCAGCGCGGGACTAGCGGGACACTACGAGCAGTACTTC.

The J gene is TRBJ2-5, the V gene TRBV2, with 7 bases aligning to TRBD1. With V trimmed by 6 bases and J by 2 bases, 9 bases remained unmatched. CDR1 is SNHLY and CDR2 is FYNNEI in the germline V gene. The CDR3 is 15 amino acids. CDR3 nucleotide sequence: TGTGCCAGCAGCGGGGACAGAACCCTTCAAGAGACCCAGTACTTC. It specifies CASSGDRTLQETQYF.

The chain employs TRBV5-4 and TRBJ1-2; 9 positions match TRBD1. The CDR3 is 17 residues long. The V segment lost 5 bases and the J segment 4 bases; nucleotides outside the gene matches: 15. Germline CDR1 SGHNT, CDR2 YYREEE (reference sequence). The chain's CDR3 is CASSNVNRGRLSYGYTF. The CDR3 DNA reads TGTGCCAGCAGTAACGTGAACAGGGGGCGCTTGAGCTATGGCTACACCTTC.

This chain joins TRBV19 and TRBJ1-5; 7 bases match TRBD1. Germline CDR1 is LNHDA and CDR2 is SQIVND (reference sequence). The CDR3 spans 18 residues. V was pared by 3 bases and J by 4 bases, with 15 bases of the junction left unmatched. The CDR3 loop is CASSMRGLRSSNNQPQHF. The CDR3 DNA reads TGTGCCAGTAGTATGAGGGGGCTCCGCTCCTCAAATAATCAGCCCCAGCATTTT.